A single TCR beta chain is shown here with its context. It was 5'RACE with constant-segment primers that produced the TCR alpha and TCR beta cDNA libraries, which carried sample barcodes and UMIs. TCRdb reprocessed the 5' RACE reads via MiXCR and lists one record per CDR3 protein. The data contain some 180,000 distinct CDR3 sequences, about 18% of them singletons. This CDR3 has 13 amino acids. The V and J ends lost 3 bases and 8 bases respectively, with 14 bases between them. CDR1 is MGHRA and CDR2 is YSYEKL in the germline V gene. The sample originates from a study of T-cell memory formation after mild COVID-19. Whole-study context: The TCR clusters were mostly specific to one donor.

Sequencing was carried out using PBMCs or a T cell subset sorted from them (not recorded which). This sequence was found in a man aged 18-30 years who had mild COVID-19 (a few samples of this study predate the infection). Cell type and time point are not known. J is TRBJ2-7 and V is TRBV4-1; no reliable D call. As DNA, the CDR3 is TGCGCCAGCAGCCACCCTTGGAGCTCACAGCAGTACTTC. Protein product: CASSHPWSSQQYF.